This entry concerns a single T cell receptor beta chain. In its sample, this clone was seen a few times. Its antigen remains undetermined. No per-base quality is available; no much larger clone lies one base away. The sample belongs to a study of blood T cell repertoires in COVID-19 (dated by TCRdb to about 2020). Describing the broader study: Samples from collaborators originated in the United States, Italy and Spain and spanned both the acute and convalescent phases of COVID-19. The sample metadata nearly always contained a de-identified subject ID, COVID-19 status, age in years and sex. Where available, HLA class I and class II types were obtained from metadata supplied by the sample provider rather than from assay-based typing. The dataset comprised deeply sampled blood TCRbeta repertoires from subjects exposed to, actively infected with, or recovered from COVID-19. The material from the prospective study consisted of cDNA or gDNA derived from T cells, B-cell-depleted T cells, or PBMCs. The repertoires were made available in a free public database intended to serve as a resource for research on the immune response to SARS-CoV-2. Samples were obtained from the ongoing ImmuneRACE study (first 160 participants) and from about 1,300 subjects provided by 6 global collaborators. The study at large found these results: Clinical and demographic metadata were provided uncurated, with the amount varying by source and participant.

The immunoSEQ Assay, a bias-controlled multiplex PCR, was used to amplify TCRbeta CDR3 regions from genomic DNA. The original pipeline was this. The number of nucleated cells in each sample was estimated by amplification of reference gene primers within the assay. To quantify the absolute abundance of each unique TCRbeta CDR3 rearrangement, sequence reads were collapsed and filtered. For each sample, productive Simpson clonality was calculated as the square root of Simpson's diversity index over productive rearrangements. TCRdb limited this immuneACCESS table to in-frame rearrangements with V and J called. A share of clones is missing; checked studies link under half to unresolved V genes, and the rest is unexplained. The V and J calls and clone size come from that table; D and trimming were worked out from the DNA. The table for this sample lists around 300,000 clones; roughly 89% of them were counted only once. 0.85% to 0.95% of the sample rests with the top ten.

Another Seattle source contributed samples from volunteer blood donors who had recovered from COVID-19. Collaborating institutions collected whole blood in K2EDTA tubes following their own protocols. For TCRbeta analysis, collaborators shipped samples in one of three forms: frozen whole blood, isolated PBMCs, or DNA extracted from either of those sample types. CDR1 MDHEN and CDR2 SYDVKM were looked up in the germline V gene. The CDR3 goes from the cysteine to the phenylalanine over 13 residues. Only the CDR3 DNA is retained, 39 bases long and in frame from the first base. V and J are trimmed by 6 bases and 5 bases, and the gene matches miss 7 bases of the junction.

The clonotype comes from a woman aged 40 to 50 who had recovered from COVID-19. The chain is assembled from TRBV28 and TRBJ2-7; 7 central nucleotides agree with TRBD1. Sequencing used peripheral blood. The nucleotides are TGTGCCAGCAGATTACAGGGGAAGGACGAGCAGTACTTC. The translation is CASRLQGKDEQYF.